This TCR beta chain came from a study of blood T cells in healthy people across ages (dated by TCRdb to between 2015 and 2017). With regard to the full study: Template switching captured roughly one uniquely barcoded TCR beta cDNA molecule per two T cells in model experiments. Donors of different ages were randomly distributed across sequencing lanes to avoid experimental bias. The donors were split into four age groups: young (average approximately 16 years), middle-aged (around 40), aged (over 55) and long-lived (more than 80). Using deep sequencing normalized with unique cDNA molecular identifiers, the study measured how TCR beta repertoire diversity changes with age. The study analyzed two additional independent replicas of 1 million unique cDNA reads from the same blood draw for two donors, one aged 18 to 30 and one aged 80 or older.

V is clipped by 0 bases and J by 0 bases, and the sequence between their germline boundaries is 12 bases long. The CDR3 measures 16 amino acids from cysteine to phenylalanine. Left in the record is the CDR3 DNA by itself, 48 bases read in frame from the first base. The germline V gene supplies CDR1 MGHRA and CDR2 YSYEKL. This clonotype has a count of ten or more. What antigen it recognizes has not been identified. The input lacks base qualities; no much larger clone sits a single base away. The investigation overall reported the following: Bulk unsorted PBMC profiling prevented conclusive comparison of naive and antigen-experienced compartments. Compared with the aged group, the long-lived group had more naive CD4+ T cells, fewer expanded clones and increased TCR diversity, suggesting age selection. Because the CMV infection status of the donors was unknown, age-related changes in expanded clonotypes may potentially have been confounded. Observed TCR beta diversity per million T cells fell roughly linearly with age, and a significant reduction was already apparent by age roughly 40. Estimates of total diversity from one million sequenced T cells were regarded as lower bounds and underestimates. Observed TCR beta diversity correlated strongly with the percentage of naive T cells measured by flow cytometry.

The roughly 42 donors, aged about 6 to 100 years, were systemically healthy Caucasian individuals from Russia. Ten milliliters of peripheral blood were drawn from each donor into EDTA-treated Vacutainer tubes. Ficoll-Paque density-gradient centrifugation was used to isolate PBMCs, with at least 7 million obtained per sample. Total RNA, at least 6 micrograms per sample, was extracted from PBMCs with Trizol reagent. Naive CD45RAhigh/CD27high T cell percentages were measured by flow cytometry on a PBMC aliquot from every donor. The library was generated by 5' RACE. The sequencing machine was an Illumina HiSeq 2500. A second PCR of roughly 6 to 12 cycles was performed with a sample-barcoded 5' primer and a J-beta primer mix. A unique molecular identifier was introduced onto each TCR beta cDNA molecule by a template-switch 5' adaptor carrying 12 random nucleotides. Each sample yielded at least 2.5 million CDR3-containing paired-end reads. First-strand cDNA synthesis was performed from all RNA using the Mint cDNA synthesis kit, with priming by a TRBC-specific oligonucleotide. Following uracil-DNA glycosylase treatment, all cDNA underwent a first 18-cycle PCR with the universal primers M1SS and BC2_uni_R. The paper's processing steps were these. For normalization, 1 million high-quality reads were randomly selected from each sample, with every read carrying a distinct molecular identifier. Reads with shared molecular identifiers were discarded instead of being binned into consensus sequences. MiTCR, run with a Q25 quality threshold and the strictest error-elimination algorithm, handled CDR3 identification, clonotype clustering and error correction. Lower-bound total TCR beta diversity was estimated with a nonparametric unseen species model using Euler transformation. The public reads were reanalyzed by TCRdb: fastp trimming at Q25, MiXCR alignment, in-frame beta chains only. Every entry covers one CDR3 protein and lists the most common genes and DNA from its rows. The V and J calls were not made by the authors but by TCRdb's processing. The sample records some 1.7 million distinct CDR3 sequences, 28% of which are singletons. The ten largest make up more than 6% of the sample.

This TCR came from a woman aged 25 to 45 in good health. Sequenced input: blood. This receptor chain uses TRBV4-1 and TRBJ2-7; possibly the D gene is TRBD2, per 6 matching bases. The nucleotide sequence is given as TGCGCCAGCAGCCAAGAGGGAGGCGCCCGCTCCTACGAGCAGTACTTC. This sequence encodes CASSQEGGARSYEQYF.